This T cell receptor (beta chain) was sequenced during a study of early T cells in non-severe SARS-CoV-2 infection (dated by TCRdb to about 2021). Context from the whole study: TCR sequencing used bulk RNA from unsorted whole blood, so alpha and beta chains could not be paired.

A case-control design nested within a healthcare worker cohort in London, UK, was used, with weekly nasopharyngeal swab PCR tests and blood sampling performed. Between 23 and 31 March 2020, the week of the UK lockdown, healthcare workers were enrolled and then followed up weekly for as long as 16 weeks. V is pruned by 0 bases and J by 6 bases, leaving 0 bases of the junction without a gene match. Looking up the germline V gene yields CDR1 SGHRS and CDR2 YFSETQ. The CDR3 goes from the cysteine to the phenylalanine over 14 residues. CDR3 DNA only is kept here, 42 bases in frame from base 1. This clonotype was seen only a few times. The clone's antigen remains unknown. No much larger clone is present one base from it, and per-base qualities are unavailable. What the work shows at the level of the full study, not this receptor alone: Matching against VDJdb was skewed toward anti-spike CD8 responses, likely underestimated virus-specific expansions, and missed private and CD4 specificities.

Receptors were amplified or captured by 5' RACE. For sequencing, a NextSeq 500 was employed. The TCR library protocol attached unique molecular identifiers to individual cDNA molecules to correct for sequencing error and PCR bias. Sequencing covered both TCR alpha and beta chains, and within each sample the abundances of alpha and beta sequences were tightly co-correlated. On the authors' methods: Decombinator V4 was used to annotate TCR sequences for V gene, J gene and CDR3. Expanded TCRs were defined as changing significantly between any two time points under a Poisson model with p below 0.0001. TCR abundances were normalised to the total number of TCRs sequenced per sample and were expressed as counts per million. MAIT TCRs were defined by TRAV1-2 paired with TRAJ12, TRAJ20 or TRAJ33, and iNKT TCRs by TRAV10 paired with TRAJ18. VDJdb, accessed 1 November 2021, was searched for CMV, EBV and SARS-CoV-2 annotated TCRs, excluding TCRs annotated for multiple antigens. TCRdb reprocessing: public reads trimmed at Q25 with fastp, clones called with MiXCR, in-frame beta chains kept. Entries are consolidated by CDR3 protein sequence, retaining the most common genes and DNA. The V and J calls, along with clone size, are taken from TCRdb and not from the paper's own processing. The sample table lists some 71,000 distinct CDR3 sequences, 9% to 10% of them with a count of one. The ten top clones hold about a sixth of the sample.

The clonotype was recovered from an adult who was a healthcare worker with PCR-confirmed SARS-CoV-2 infection or an uninfected control (not recorded which). This chain is built from TRBV5-1 and TRBJ1-6; 7 bases in the middle match TRBD1. The specimen comprised whole blood, sampled at baseline. The bases read TGCGCCAGCAGCTTGGACAGGGGTAATTCACCCCTCCACTTT. Translated, it reads CASSLDRGNSPLHF.